The clone carrying this TCR beta chain has a handful of counts. The antigen is unknown. The data were taken from a study of cytomegalovirus exposure and HLA in healthy donors. V lost 5 bases, J lost 5 bases, and 10 bases lay in between. Germline assignment: CDR1 SNHLY and CDR2 FYNNEI. The CDR3 consists of 13 residues. The study's findings and limits: According to a later analysis, donors in an Asian-associated ancestry cluster reportedly had fewer N-insertions than the roughly 640-donor mean.

The PCR made use of 60 Vbeta and 13 Jbeta primers. Sequencing used immunoSEQ multiplex PCR; TCRdb keeps in-frame clones, though not all of them. The sample includes about 150,000 clones, 82% of them seen just once. V usage is TRBV2 and J usage is TRBJ2-1; D is unclear. This TCR was recovered from a woman aged 50 to 65 in good health and CMV-seropositive. Sequenced input: PBMCs. The CDR3 here is CASSRNRDNEQFF. Written as DNA, the CDR3 is TGTGCCAGCAGTAGGAACAGAGACAATGAGCAGTTCTTC.